This TCR beta chain was observed in a study of blood T cell repertoires in COVID-19. Germline V gives CDR1 SGHNT, CDR2 YYREEE (reference sequence). The V and J ends lost 4 bases and 6 bases, in that order; junction bases with no gene match: 8. The CDR3 sequence is 14 residues long. As originally analysed: Estimated nucleated cell counts came from reference gene primer amplification. TCRdb keeps only in-frame clones here, not all; method: immunoSEQ multiplex PCR. V and J calls and clone size come straight from that table; D and trimming were deduced from the DNA. The repertoire has 70,000 or so clones, more than 75% of them found once; the top ten carry roughly 9.1%.

This sequence was found in a human donor in a cohort sampled during active COVID-19. The genes are TRBV5-4 and TRBJ2-5; TRBD2 aligns across 8 bases. The sample consisted of peripheral blood. CDR3 region: CASSPGREWKTQYF. In DNA form, the CDR3 reads TGTGCCAGCAGCCCCGGGAGGGAGTGGAAGACCCAGTACTTC. Using reference TRBV5-4 and TRBJ2-5 for the parts outside the CDR3, the full variable domain is ETGVTQSPTHLIKTRGQQVTLRCSSQSGHNTVSWYQQALGQGPQFIFQYYREEENGRGNFPPRFSGLQFPNYSSELNVNALELDDSALYLCASSPGREWKTQYFGPGTRLLVL.